The next 7 T cell receptor beta chains were all read from a single sample in a study of blood T cell repertoires in COVID-19 (dated by TCRdb to the early 2020s). Receptor libraries were prepared by the immunoSEQ multiplex PCR assay. TCRdb limited this immuneACCESS table to in-frame rearrangements with V and J called. A share of clones is missing; checked studies link under half to unresolved V genes, and the rest is unexplained. Present in this sample are some 200,000 clones, 80% to 90% of which were seen just once. The ten largest clones represent roughly 9.6% of the sample. The sequencing input was peripheral blood. Receptor source: a woman aged 40 to 50 with COVID-19, enrolled during active disease.

The chain has TRBV29-1 and TRBJ2-1; 9 bases agree with TRBD1. J lost 9 bases, V lost 7 bases, and 4 bases had no gene match. Germline V lookup: CDR1 SQVTM, CDR2 ANQGSEA. The CDR3 runs 11 residues. The CDR3 sequence: CSAHRGLEQFF. CDR3 DNA sequence: TGCAGCGCCCACAGGGGGCTTGAGCAGTTCTTC.

The V call is TRBV7-9, the J call TRBJ2-4; D unresolved. Germline CDR1 is SEHNR and CDR2 is FQNEAQ (reference sequence). Trimming removed 5 bases from V and 1 base from J, with 12 bases in between. This CDR3 has 15 residues. DNA of the CDR3: TGTGCCAGCAGCCAGTCCGATATGGCCAAAAACATTCAGTACTTC. It is translated as CASSQSDMAKNIQYF.

The chain combines TRBV7-3 with TRBJ2-5; weak D call: TRBD1 (8 bases). V was trimmed by 7 bases and J by 5 bases, leaving 20 bases between them. The CDR3 sequence is 15 residues long. In germline, CDR1 is SGHTA, CDR2 FQGTGA. The CDR3 here is CASTQTGGALETQYF. The CDR3 DNA reads as TGTGCCAGCACCCAAACAGGGGGGGCCTTGGAGACCCAGTACTTC.

The chain employs TRBV2 and TRBJ1-5; TRBD1 might be the D (6 bases). The V gene's germline CDR1 is SNHLY and CDR2 FYNNEI. The CDR3 covers 15 residues. V lost 0 bases to trimming and J lost 2 bases, with 8 bases between them. CDR3 sequence: CASSEARQGNQPQHF. CDR3 DNA: TGTGCCAGCAGTGAAGCCCGACAGGGCAATCAGCCCCAGCATTTT.

Written as DNA, the CDR3 is TGTGCCAGCAGCCCCACTAGCGGGAGTTACAATGAGCAGTTCTTC. Its protein product is CASSPTSGSYNEQFF. The rearrangement uses TRBV7-2 and TRBJ2-1, with 11 bases matching TRBD2. This CDR3 spans 15 amino acids. The V gene's germline CDR1 is SGHTA and CDR2 FQGNSA. The V gene end was trimmed by 5 bases and the J gene end by 4 bases; junction bases not matched to a gene: 4.

This chain joins TRBV29-1 and TRBJ2-1, with D perhaps TRBD2 (6 bases). CDR1 and CDR2 (germline): SQVTM, ANQGSEA. V was pared by 7 bases and J by 4 bases, with 8 bases between. The length of the CDR3 is 11 residues. CDR3 loop: CSAGLYNEQFF. DNA for the CDR3: TGCAGCGCTGGACTATACAATGAGCAGTTCTTC.

The gene calls are TRBV30 and TRBJ2-7, with 7 bases fitting TRBD2. Trimming cost V 5 bases and J 2 bases; bases outside gene matches: 15. Looked up from germline, CDR1 is GTSNPN and CDR2 is SVGIG (reference sequence). This CDR3 spans 16 amino acids. The CDR3 reads CAWSGYKGTITYEQYF. CDR3 DNA sequence: TGTGCCTGGTCGGGGTATAAAGGGACTATTACCTACGAGCAGTACTTC.